The T cell receptor (beta chain) described here comes from a study of blood T cells in healthy people across ages. A sample-barcoded 5' primer and a J-beta primer mix were used in a second PCR of roughly 6 to 11 cycles. TCRdb called the 5' RACE reads again in MiXCR, with one record for every CDR3 protein. Counted here are about 780,000 distinct CDR3 sequences, around half occurring once; the ten biggest clones make up 15% to 20%. V lost 10 bases and J lost 0, with 7 bases in between. CDR1 is MDHEN, CDR2 SYDVKM, per germline. This CDR3 has 12 amino acids. The chain links TRBV28 to TRBJ2-1; D remains unclear. Specimen: blood. The sequence came from a man older than 75 in good health. This chain's CDR3 is CAIRSSYNEQFF. In DNA, the CDR3 is TGTGCCATCAGGTCCTCCTACAATGAGCAGTTCTTC.